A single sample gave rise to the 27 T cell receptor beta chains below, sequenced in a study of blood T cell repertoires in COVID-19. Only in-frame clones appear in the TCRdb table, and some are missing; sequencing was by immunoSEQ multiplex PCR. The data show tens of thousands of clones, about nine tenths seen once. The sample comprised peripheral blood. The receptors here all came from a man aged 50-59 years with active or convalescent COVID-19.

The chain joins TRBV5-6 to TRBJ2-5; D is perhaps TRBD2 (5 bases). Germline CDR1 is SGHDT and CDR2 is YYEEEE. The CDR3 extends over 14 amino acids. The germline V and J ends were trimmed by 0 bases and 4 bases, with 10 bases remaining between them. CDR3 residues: CASSLVSGRETQYF. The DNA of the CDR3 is TGTGCCAGCAGCTTGGTTTCGGGAAGAGAGACCCAGTACTTC.

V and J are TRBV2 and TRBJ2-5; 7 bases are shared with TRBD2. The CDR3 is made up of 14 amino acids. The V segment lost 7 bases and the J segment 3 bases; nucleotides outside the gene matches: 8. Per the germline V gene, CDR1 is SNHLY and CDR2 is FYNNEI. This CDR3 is CASKTGTTKETQYF. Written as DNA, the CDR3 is TGTGCCAGCAAAACCGGGACTACGAAAGAGACCCAGTACTTC.

This CDR3 is CASSPGGGTYEQYF. DNA for the CDR3: TGTGCCAGCTCACCAGGCGGGGGGACCTACGAGCAGTACTTC. The chain uses TRBV18 and TRBJ2-7; 8 positions agree with TRBD2. CDR1 is KGHSH, CDR2 LQKENI, per germline. Losses at the gene ends were 2 bases for V and 2 bases for J; bases not matched to a gene: 2. CDR3 length: 14 amino acids.

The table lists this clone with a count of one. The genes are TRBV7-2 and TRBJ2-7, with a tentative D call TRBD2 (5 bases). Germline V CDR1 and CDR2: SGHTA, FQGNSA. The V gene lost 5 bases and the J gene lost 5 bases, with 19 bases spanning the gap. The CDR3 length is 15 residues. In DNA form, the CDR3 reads TGTGCCAGCAGCACCCAGACGGGGAGTTTCGACGAGCAGTACTTC. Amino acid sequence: CASSTQTGSFDEQYF.

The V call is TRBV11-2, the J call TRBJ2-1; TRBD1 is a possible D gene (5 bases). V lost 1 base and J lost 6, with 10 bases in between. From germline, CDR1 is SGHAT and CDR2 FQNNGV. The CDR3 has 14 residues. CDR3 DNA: TGTGCCAGCAGCTTAGCCAGGGCCCCCAATGAGCAGTTCTTC. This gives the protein CASSLARAPNEQFF.

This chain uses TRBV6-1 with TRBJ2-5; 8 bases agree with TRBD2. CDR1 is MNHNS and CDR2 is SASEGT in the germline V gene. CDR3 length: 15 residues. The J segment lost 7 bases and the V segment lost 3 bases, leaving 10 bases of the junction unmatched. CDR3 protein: CASSDKGGGQATQYF. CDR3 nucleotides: TGTGCCAGCAGTGATAAGGGCGGGGGGCAGGCGACCCAGTACTTC.

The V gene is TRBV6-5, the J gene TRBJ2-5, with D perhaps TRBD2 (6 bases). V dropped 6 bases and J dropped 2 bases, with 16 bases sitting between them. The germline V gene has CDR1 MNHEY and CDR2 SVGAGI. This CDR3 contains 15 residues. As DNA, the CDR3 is TGTGCCAGCAGCATAACCCGGGGGATACAAGAGACCCAGTACTTC. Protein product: CASSITRGIQETQYF.

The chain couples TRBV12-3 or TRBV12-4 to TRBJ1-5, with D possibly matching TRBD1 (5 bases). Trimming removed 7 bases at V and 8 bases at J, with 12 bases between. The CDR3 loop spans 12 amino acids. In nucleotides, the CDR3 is TGTGCCAGCACAGGGTTTGCGGAGCCCCAGCATTTT. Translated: CASTGFAEPQHF.

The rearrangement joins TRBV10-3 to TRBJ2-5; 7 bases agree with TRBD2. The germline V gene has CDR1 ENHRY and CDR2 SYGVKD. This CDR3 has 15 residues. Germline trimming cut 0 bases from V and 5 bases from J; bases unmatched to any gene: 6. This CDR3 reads CAISESRTSAETQYF. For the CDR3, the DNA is TGTGCCATCAGTGAGTCCCGAACTAGCGCGGAGACCCAGTACTTC.

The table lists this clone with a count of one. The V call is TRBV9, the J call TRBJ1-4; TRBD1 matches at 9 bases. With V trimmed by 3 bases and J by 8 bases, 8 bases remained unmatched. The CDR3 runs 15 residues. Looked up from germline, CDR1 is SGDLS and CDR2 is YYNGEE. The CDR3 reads CASSGTGGATEKLFF. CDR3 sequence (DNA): TGTGCCAGCAGCGGAACAGGGGGCGCTACCGAAAAACTGTTTTTT.

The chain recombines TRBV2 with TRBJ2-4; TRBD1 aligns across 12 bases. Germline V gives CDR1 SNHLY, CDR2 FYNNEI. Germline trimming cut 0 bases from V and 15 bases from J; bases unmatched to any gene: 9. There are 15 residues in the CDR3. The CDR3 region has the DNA TGTGCCAGCAGTGAAGCGCTTCGGGACAGGGGGCTTCCGTACTTC. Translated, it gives CASSEALRDRGLPYF.

CDR3 in DNA: TGTGCCAGCAGGCGAGGACTAGCGGGGGGGTTCGCAGATACGCAGTATTTT. It yields the protein CASRRGLAGGFADTQYF. The rearrangement uses TRBV6-6 and TRBJ2-3; TRBD2 matches 15 bases. V shed 6 bases, J shed 4 bases, and the junction held 8 bases outside the gene matches. The CDR3 is made up of 17 amino acids. Germline values: CDR1 MNHNY, CDR2 SVGAGI (reference sequence).

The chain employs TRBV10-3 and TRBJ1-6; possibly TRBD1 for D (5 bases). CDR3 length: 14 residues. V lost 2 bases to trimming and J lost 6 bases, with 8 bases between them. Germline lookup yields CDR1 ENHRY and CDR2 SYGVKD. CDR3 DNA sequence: TGTGCCATCAGTGAGCAGGGCCCTAATTCACCCCTCCACTTT. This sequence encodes CAISEQGPNSPLHF.

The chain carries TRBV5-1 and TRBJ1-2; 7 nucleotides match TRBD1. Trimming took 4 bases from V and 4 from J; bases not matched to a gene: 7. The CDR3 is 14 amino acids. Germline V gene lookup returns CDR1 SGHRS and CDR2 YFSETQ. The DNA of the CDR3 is TGCGCCAGCAGCACAACCGGGACAGCCTATGGCTACACCTTC. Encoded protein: CASSTTGTAYGYTF.

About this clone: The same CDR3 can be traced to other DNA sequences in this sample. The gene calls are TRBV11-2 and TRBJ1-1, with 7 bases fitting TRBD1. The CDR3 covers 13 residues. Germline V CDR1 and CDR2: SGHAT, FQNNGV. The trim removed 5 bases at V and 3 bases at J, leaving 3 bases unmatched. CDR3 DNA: TGTGCCAGCAGCCTCGACAGGGACACTGAAGCTTTCTTT. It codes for CASSLDRDTEAFF.

The CDR3 here is CAWSISGQGGDQPQHF. The CDR3 DNA reads as TGTGCCTGGAGTATCTCGGGACAGGGGGGAGATCAGCCCCAGCATTTT. The J gene is TRBJ1-5, the V gene TRBV30, with 11 bases that match TRBD1. Unmatched junction bases numbered 8, after V lost 2 bases and J lost 5 bases. This CDR3 comprises 16 residues. Germline CDR1 is GTSNPN and CDR2 is SVGIG (reference sequence).

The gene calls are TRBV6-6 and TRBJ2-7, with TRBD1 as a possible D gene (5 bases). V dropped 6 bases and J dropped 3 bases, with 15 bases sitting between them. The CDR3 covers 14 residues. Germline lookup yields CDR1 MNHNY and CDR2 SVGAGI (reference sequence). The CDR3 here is CASRKQERGYEQYF. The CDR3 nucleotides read TGTGCCAGCAGGAAACAGGAACGCGGCTACGAGCAGTACTTC.

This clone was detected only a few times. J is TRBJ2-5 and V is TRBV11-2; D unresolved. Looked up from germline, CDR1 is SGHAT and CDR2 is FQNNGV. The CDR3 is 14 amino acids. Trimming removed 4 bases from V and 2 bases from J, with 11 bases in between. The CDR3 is CASSSPRSQETQYF. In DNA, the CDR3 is TGTGCCAGCAGCTCCCCCCGGTCGCAAGAGACCCAGTACTTC.

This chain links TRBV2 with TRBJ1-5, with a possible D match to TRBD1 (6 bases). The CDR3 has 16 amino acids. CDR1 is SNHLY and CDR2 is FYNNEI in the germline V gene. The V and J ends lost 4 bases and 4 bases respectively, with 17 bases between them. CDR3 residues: CASSGVAGAVNQPQHF. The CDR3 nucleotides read TGTGCCAGCAGTGGGGTGGCGGGGGCCGTAAATCAGCCCCAGCATTTT. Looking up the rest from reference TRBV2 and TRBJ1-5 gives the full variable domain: EPEVTQTPSHQVTQMGQEVILRCVPISNHLYFYWYRQILGQKVEFLVSFYNNEISEKSEIFDDQFSVERPDGSNFTLKIRSTKLEDSAMYFCASSGVAGAVNQPQHFGDGTRLSIL.

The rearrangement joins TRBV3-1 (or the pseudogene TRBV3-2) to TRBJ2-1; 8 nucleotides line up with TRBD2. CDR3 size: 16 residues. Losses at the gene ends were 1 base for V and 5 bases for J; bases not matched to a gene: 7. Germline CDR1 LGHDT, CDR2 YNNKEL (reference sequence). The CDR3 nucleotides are TGTGCCAGCAGCCAAGTCGGGGGGGCCAGTCACAATGAGCAGTTCTTC. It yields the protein CASSQVGGASHNEQFF.

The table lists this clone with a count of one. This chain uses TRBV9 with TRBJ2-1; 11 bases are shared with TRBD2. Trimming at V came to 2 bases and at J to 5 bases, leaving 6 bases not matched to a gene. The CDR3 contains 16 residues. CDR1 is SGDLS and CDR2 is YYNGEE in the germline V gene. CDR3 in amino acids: CASSVSGTSGNNEQFF. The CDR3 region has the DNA TGTGCCAGCAGCGTGTCTGGGACTAGCGGTAACAATGAGCAGTTCTTC.

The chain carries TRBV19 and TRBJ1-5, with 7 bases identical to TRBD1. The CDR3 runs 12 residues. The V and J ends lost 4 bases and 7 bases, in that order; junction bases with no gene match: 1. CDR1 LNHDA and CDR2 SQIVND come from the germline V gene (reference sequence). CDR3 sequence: CASSRGQQPQHF. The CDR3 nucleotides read TGTGCCAGTAGTAGGGGACAGCAGCCCCAGCATTTT.

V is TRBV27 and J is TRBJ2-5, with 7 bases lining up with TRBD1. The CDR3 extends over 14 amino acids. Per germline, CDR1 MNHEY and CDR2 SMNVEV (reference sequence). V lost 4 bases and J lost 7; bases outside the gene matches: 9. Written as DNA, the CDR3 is TGTGCCAGCAGTTACTCAGGGGGACGTTTGACCCAGTACTTC. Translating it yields CASSYSGGRLTQYF.

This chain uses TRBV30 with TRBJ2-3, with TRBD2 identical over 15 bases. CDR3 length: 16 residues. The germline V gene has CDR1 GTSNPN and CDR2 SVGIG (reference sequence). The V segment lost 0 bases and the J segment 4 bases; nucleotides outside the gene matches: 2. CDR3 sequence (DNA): TGTGCCTGGAGTGTACGGACTAGCGGGAGGGCAGATACGCAGTATTTT. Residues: CAWSVRTSGRADTQYF.

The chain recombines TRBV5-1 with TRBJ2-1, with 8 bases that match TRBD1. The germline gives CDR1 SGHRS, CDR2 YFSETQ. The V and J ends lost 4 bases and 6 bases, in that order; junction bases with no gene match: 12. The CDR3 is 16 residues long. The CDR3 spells CASSPAPGTGSNEQFF. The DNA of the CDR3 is TGCGCCAGCAGCCCCGCGCCCGGGACAGGCTCCAATGAGCAGTTCTTC.

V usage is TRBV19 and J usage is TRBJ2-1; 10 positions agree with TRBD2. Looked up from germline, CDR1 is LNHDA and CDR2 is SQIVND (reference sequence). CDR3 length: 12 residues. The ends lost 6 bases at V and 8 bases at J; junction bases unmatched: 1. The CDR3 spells CASSLAGDEQFF. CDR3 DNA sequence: TGTGCCAGTAGCCTAGCGGGGGATGAGCAGTTCTTC.

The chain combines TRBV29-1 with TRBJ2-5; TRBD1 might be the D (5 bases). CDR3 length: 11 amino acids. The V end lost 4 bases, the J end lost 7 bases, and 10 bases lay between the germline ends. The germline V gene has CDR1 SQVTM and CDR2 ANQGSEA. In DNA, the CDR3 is TGCAGCGTTGGACTTAGGGGGACCCAGTACTTC. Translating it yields CSVGLRGTQYF.